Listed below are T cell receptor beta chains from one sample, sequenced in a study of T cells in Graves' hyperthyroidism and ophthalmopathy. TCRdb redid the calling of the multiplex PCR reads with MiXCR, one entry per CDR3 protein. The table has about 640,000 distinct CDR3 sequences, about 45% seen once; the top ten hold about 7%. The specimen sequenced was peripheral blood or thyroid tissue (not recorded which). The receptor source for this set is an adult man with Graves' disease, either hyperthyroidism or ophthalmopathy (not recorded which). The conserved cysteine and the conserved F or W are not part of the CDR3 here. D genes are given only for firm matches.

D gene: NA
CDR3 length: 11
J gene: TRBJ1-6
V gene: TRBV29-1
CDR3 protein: SVSTGIDSPLH

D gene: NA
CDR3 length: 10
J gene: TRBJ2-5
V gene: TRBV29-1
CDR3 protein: SVIGDGETQY

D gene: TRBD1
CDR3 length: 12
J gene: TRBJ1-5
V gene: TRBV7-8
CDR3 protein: ASSLAGTGEACH

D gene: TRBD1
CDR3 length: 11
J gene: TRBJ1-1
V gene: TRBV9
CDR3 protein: ASSPERGRKAF

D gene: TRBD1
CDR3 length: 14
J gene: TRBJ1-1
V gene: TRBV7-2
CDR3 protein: ASSPDRGHLNTEAF

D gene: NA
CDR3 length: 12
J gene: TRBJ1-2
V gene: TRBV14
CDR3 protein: ASSQAAGNYGYT

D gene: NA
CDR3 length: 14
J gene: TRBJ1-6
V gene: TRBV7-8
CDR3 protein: ASSPGASSYNSPLH

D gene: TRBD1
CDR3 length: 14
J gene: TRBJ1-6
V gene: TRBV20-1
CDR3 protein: SARDIGTGVNSPLH

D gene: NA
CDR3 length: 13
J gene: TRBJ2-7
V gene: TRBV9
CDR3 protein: ASSVDSGSAVEQY

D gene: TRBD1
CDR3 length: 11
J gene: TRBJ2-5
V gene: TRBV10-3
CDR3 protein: ASRLDRGETQY

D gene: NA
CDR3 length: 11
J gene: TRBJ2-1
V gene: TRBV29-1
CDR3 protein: SVVPQLRDEQF

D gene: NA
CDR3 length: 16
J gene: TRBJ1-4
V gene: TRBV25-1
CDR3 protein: ASRVTGSETTTNEKLF

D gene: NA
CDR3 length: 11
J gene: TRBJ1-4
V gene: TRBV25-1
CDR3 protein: ASTHSGWEKLF

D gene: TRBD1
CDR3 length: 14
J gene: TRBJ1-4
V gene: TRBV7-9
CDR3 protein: ASSSDHRGENEKLF

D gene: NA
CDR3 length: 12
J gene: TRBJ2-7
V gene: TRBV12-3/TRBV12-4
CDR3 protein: ASSLVEQGYEQY

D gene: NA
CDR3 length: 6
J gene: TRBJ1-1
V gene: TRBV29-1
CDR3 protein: SWGWDF

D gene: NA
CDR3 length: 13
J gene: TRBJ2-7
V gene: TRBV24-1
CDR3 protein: ATSYSGTRTYEQY

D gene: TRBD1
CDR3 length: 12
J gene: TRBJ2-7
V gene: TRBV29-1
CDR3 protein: SVELTGVAYEQY

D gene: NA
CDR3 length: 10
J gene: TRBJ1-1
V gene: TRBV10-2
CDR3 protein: ASSEDRGGAF

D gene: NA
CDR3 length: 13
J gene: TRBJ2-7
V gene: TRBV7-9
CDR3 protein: ASSLEGKSSYEQY

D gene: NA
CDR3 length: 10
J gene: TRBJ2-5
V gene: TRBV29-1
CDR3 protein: SAADGKETQY

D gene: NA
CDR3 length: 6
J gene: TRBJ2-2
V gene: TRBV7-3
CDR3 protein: ASSLTF

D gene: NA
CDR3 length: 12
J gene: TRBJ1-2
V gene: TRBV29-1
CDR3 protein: SVALSGPNYGYT

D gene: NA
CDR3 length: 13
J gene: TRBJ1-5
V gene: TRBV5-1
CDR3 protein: ASSFDEDSNQPQH

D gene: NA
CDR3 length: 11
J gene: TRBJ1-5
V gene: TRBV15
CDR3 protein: ATSRDHGQPQH

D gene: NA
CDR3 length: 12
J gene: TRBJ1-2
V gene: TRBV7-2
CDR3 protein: ASSLGPINYGYT